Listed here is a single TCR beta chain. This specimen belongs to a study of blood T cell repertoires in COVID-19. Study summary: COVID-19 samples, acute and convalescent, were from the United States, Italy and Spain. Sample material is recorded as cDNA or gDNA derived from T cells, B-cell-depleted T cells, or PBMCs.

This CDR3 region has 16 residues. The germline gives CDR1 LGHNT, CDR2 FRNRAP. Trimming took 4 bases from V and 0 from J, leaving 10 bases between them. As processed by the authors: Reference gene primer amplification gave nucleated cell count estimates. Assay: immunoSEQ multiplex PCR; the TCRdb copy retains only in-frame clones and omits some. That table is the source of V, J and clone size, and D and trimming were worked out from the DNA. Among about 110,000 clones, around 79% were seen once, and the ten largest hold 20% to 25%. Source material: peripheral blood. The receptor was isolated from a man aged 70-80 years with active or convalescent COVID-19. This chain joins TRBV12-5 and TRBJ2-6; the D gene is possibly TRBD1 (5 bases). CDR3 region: CASGSNQGSGANVLTF. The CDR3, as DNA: TGTGCTAGTGGTTCGAACCAGGGCTCTGGGGCCAACGTCCTGACTTTC.